The clone carrying this T cell receptor beta chain was found once. The data originate from a study of cytomegalovirus exposure and HLA in healthy donors. Study-wide background: There were about 85 million unique TCRs (from HLA-typed donors) in an early data release.

Trimming stripped 5 bases from V and 2 bases from J, with 9 bases between. Germline CDR1 is MGHDK and CDR2 is SYGVNS. The CDR3 spans 14 residues. In the PCR, 60 Vbeta and 13 Jbeta primers were used. TCRdb's copy holds only in-frame clones and misses some; the assay was immunoSEQ multiplex PCR. The sample has 55,000 or so clones, roughly 74% seen once. The clonotype originates from a female donor in good health and CMV-seronegative. The chain links TRBV25-1 to TRBJ2-2; D perhaps matches TRBD1 (5 bases). The sequenced sample consisted of PBMCs. This CDR3 is CASSSRVNTGELFF. CDR3 nucleotides: TGTGCCAGCAGTTCCAGGGTCAACACCGGGGAGCTGTTTTTT.